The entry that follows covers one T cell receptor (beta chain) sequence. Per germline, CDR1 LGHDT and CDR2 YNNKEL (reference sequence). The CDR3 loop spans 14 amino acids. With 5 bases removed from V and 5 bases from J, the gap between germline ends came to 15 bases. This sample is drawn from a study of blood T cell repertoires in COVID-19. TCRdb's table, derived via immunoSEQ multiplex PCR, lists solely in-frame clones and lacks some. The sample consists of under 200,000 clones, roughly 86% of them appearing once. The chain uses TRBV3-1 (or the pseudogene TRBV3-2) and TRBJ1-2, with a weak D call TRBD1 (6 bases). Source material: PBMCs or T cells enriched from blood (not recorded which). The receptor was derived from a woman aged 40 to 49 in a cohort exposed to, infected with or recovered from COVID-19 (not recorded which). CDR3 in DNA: TGTGCCAGCAGCAGACGGGACATTCGGTATGGCTACACCTTC. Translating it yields CASSRRDIRYGYTF.